This T cell receptor (beta chain) was identified in a study of T cells in Graves' hyperthyroidism and ophthalmopathy. It was RNA transcripts that yielded the amplified TCR beta CDR3 regions. In the first-round RT-PCR of the TCR CDR3, the HTBI primer set was used. TCRdb ran MiXCR on the multiplex PCR reads and lists one entry per CDR3 protein. This table holds approximately 150,000 distinct CDR3 sequences, approximately 9% found once. The source is a woman younger than 30 with Graves' hyperthyroidism that later progressed to Graves' ophthalmopathy. Input material: blood.

The CDR3 here is CASSGGRSSYNEQFF. The CDR3 nucleotides read TGTGCCAGCAGCGGGGGACGGAGCTCCTACAATGAGCAGTTCTTC. The genes are TRBV7-9 and TRBJ2-1; D is tentatively TRBD1 or TRBD2 (5 bases each). This CDR3 contains 15 residues. The V end lost 5 bases, the J end lost 0 bases, and 11 bases lay between the germline ends. Germline CDR1 reads SEHNR; CDR2 reads FQNEAQ (reference sequence).